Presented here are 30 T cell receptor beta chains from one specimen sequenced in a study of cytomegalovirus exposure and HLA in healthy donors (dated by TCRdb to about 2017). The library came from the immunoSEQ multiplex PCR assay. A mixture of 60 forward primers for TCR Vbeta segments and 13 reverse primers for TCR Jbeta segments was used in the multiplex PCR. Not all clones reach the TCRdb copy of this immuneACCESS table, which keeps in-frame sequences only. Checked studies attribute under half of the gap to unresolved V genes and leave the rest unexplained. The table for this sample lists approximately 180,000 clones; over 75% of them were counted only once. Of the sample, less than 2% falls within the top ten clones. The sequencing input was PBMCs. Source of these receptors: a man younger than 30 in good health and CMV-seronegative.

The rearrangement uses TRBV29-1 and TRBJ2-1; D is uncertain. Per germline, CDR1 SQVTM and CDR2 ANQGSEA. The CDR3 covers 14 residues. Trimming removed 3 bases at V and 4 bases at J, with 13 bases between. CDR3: CSVDVNAAYNEQFF. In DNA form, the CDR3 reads TGCAGCGTTGACGTTAATGCCGCGTACAATGAGCAGTTCTTC.

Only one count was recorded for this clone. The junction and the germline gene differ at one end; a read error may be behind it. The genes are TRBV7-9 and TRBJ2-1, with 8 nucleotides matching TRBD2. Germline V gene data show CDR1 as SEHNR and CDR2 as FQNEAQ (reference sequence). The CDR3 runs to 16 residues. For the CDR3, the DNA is TGTTCCAGCAACGGGGCGGGGGGTTTCTCCTACAATGAGCAGTTCTTC. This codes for CSSNGAGGFSYNEQFF. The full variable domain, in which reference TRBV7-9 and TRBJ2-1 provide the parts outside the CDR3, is DTGVSQNPRHKITKRGQNVTFRCDPISEHNRLYWYRQTLGQGPEFLTYFQNEAQLEKSRLLSDRFSAERPKGSFSTLEIQRTEQGDSAMYLCSSNGAGGFSYNEQFFGPGTRLTVL.

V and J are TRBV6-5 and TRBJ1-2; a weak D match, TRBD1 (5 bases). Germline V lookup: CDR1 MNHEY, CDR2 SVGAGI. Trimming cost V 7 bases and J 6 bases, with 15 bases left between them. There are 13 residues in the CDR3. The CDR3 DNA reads TGTGCCAGCACCCCGGGTGGAGGGGATGGCTACACCTTC. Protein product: CASTPGGGDGYTF.

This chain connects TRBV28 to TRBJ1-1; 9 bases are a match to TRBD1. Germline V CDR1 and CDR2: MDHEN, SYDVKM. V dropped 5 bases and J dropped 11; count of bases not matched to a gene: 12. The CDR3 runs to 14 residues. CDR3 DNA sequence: TGTGCCAGCAGTCCAACAGGGACAGGGATGGGTGCTTTCTTT. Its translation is CASSPTGTGMGAFF.

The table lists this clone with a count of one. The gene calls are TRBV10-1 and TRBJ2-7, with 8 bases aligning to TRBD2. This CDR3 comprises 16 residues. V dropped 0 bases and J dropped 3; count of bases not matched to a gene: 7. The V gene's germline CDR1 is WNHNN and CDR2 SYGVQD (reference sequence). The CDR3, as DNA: TGCGCCAGCAGTGAGTCTCCGGCGGGGGGATACTACGAGCAGTACTTC. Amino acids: CASSESPAGGYYEQYF.

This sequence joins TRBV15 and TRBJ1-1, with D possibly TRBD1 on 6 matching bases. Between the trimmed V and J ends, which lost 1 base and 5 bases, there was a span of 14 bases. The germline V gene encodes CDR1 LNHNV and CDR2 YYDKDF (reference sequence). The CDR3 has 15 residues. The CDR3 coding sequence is TGTGCCACCAGCAGAGCGGAGGGGGGGGATACTGAAGCTTTCTTT. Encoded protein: CATSRAEGGDTEAFF.

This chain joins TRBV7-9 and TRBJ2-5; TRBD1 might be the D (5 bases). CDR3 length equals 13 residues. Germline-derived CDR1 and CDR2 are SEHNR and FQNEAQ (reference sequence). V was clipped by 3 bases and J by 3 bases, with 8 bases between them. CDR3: CASSFSREETQYF. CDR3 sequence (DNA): TGTGCCAGCAGCTTTAGCAGGGAAGAGACCCAGTACTTC. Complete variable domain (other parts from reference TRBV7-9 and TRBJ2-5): DTGVSQNPRHKITKRGQNVTFRCDPISEHNRLYWYRQTLGQGPEFLTYFQNEAQLEKSRLLSDRFSAERPKGSFSTLEIQRTEQGDSAMYLCASSFSREETQYFGPGTRLLVL.

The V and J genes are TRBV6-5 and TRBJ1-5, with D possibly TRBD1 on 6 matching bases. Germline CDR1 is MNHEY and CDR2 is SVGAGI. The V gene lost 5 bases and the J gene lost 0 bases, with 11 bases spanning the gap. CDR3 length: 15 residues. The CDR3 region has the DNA TGTGCCAGCAGTCAACAGGGATATAGCAATCAGCCCCAGCATTTT. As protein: CASSQQGYSNQPQHF.

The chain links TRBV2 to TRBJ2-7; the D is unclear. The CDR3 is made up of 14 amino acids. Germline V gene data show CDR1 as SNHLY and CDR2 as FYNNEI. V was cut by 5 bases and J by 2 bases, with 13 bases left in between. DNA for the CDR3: TGTGCCAGCAGTCCTACCCGATCAACCTACGAGCAGTACTTC. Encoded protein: CASSPTRSTYEQYF.

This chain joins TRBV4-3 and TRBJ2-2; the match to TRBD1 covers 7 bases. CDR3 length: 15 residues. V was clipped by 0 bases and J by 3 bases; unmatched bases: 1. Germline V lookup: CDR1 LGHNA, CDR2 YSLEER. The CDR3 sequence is CASSQETGHTGELFF. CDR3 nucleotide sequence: TGCGCCAGCAGCCAAGAGACAGGGCACACCGGGGAGCTGTTTTTT.

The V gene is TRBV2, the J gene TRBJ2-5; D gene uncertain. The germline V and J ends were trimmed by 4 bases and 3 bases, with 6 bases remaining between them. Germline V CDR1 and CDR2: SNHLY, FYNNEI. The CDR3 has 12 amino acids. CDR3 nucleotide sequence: TGTGCCAGCAGTGGACGGGAAGAGACCCAGTACTTC. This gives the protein CASSGREETQYF.

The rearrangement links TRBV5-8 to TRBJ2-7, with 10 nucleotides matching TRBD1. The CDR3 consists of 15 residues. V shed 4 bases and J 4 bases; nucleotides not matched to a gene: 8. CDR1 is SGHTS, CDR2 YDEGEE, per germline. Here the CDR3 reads CASSARDRGGYEQYF. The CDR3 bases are TGTGCCAGCAGCGCCCGGGACAGGGGTGGGTACGAGCAGTACTTC.

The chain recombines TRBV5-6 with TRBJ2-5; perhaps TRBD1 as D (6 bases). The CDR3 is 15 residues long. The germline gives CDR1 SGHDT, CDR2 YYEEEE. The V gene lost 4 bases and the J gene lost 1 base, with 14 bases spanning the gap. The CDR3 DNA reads TGTGCCAGCAGCCGGCAGGGGCCCCTCCAAGAGACCCAGTACTTC. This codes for CASSRQGPLQETQYF.

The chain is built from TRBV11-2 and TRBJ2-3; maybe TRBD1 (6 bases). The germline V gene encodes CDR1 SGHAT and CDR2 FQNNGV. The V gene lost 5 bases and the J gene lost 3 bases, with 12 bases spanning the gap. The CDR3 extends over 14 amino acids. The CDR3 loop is CASSPGRGTDTQYF. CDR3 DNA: TGTGCCAGCAGCCCGGGCAGGGGAACAGATACGCAGTATTTT.

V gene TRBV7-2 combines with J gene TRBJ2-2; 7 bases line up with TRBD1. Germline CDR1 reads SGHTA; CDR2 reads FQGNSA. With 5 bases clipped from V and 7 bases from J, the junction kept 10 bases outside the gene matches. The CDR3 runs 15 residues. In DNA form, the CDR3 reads TGTGCCAGCAGCCCTAACAGGGGCTTCTACGGGGAGCTGTTTTTT. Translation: CASSPNRGFYGELFF.

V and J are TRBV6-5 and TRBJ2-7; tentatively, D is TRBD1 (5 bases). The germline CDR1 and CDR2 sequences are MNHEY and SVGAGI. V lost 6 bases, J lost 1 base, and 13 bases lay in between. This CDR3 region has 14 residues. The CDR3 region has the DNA TGTGCCAGCAGAGACAAGGACACGTCCTACGAGCAGTACTTC. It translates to CASRDKDTSYEQYF.

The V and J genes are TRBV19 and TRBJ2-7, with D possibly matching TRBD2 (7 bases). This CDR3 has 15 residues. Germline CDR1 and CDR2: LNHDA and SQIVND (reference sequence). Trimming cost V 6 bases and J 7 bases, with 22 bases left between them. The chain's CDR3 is CASSHPYGGLGEQYF. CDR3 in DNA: TGTGCCAGTAGCCACCCTTACGGGGGGCTGGGTGAGCAGTACTTC.

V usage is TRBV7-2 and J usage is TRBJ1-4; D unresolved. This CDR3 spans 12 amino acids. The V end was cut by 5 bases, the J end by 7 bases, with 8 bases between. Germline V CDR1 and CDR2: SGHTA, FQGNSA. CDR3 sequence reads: CASSDTGEKLFF. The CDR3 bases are TGTGCCAGCAGCGATACGGGTGAAAAACTGTTTTTT.

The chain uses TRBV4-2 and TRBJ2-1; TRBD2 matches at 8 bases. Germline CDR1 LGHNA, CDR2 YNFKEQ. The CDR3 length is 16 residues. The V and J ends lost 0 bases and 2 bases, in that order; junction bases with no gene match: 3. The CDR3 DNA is TGTGCCAGCAGCCAAGAGAGTAGCGGGGCCTACAATGAGCAGTTCTTC. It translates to CASSQESSGAYNEQFF.

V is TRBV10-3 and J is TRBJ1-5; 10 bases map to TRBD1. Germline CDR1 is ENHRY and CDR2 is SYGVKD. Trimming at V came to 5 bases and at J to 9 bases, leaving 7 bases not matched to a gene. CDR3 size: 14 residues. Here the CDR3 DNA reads TGTGCCATCAGTAGAGGGACAGGGGAAGGGCCCCAGCATTTT. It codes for CAISRGTGEGPQHF.

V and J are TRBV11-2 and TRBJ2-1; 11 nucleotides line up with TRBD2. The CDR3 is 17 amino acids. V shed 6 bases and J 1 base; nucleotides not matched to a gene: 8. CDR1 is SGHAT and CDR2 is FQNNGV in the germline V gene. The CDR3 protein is CASRPVAGGQSYNEQFF. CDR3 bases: TGTGCCAGCAGGCCGGTAGCGGGAGGGCAATCCTACAATGAGCAGTTCTTC. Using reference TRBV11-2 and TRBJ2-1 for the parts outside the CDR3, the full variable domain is EAGVAQSPRYKIIEKRQSVAFWCNPISGHATLYWYQQILGQGPKLLIQFQNNGVVDDSQLPKDRFSAERLKGVDSTLKIQPAKLEDSAVYLCASRPVAGGQSYNEQFFGPGTRLTVL.

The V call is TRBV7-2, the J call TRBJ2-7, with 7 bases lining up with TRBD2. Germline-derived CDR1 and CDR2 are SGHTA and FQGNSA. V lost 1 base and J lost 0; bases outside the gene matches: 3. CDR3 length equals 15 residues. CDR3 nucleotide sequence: TGTGCCAGCAGCTTAGGGGCGGGGGACTCCTACGAGCAGTACTTC. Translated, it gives CASSLGAGDSYEQYF.

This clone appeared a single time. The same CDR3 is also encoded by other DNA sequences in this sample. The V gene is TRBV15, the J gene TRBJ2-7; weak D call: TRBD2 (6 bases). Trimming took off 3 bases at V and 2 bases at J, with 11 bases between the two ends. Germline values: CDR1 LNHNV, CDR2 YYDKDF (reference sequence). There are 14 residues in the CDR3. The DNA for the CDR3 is TGTGCCACCAGCAGGGGCGGGACGGCCTACGAGCAGTACTTC. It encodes CATSRGGTAYEQYF.

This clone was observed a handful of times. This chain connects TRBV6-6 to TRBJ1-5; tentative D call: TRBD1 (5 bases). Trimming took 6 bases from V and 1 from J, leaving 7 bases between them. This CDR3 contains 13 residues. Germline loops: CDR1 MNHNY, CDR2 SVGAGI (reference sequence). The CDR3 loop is CASSRQSNQPQHF. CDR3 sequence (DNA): TGTGCCAGCAGCCGACAGAGCAATCAGCCCCAGCATTTT.

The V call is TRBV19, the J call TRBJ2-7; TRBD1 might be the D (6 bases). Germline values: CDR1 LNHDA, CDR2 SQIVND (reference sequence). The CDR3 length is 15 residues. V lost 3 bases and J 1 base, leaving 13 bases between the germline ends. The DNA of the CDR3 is TGTGCCAGTAGTATTAACAGGGTGTATTCCTACGAGCAGTACTTC. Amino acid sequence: CASSINRVYSYEQYF.

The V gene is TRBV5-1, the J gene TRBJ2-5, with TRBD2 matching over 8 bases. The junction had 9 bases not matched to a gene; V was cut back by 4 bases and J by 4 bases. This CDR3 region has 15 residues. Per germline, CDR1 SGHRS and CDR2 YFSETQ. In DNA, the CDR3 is TGCGCCAGCAGCCTTGGAGCGGGAGCGTTAGAGACCCAGTACTTC. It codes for CASSLGAGALETQYF.

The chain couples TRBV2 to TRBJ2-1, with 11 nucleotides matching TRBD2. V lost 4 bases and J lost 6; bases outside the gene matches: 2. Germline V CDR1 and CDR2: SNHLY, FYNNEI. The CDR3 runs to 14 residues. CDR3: CASSVAGGRNEQFF. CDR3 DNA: TGTGCCAGCAGTGTAGCGGGGGGGCGCAATGAGCAGTTCTTC.

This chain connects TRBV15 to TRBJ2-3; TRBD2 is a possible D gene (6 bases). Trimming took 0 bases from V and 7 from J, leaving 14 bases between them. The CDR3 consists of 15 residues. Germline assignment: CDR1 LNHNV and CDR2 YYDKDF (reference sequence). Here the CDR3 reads CATSRDGASENTQYF. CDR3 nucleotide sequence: TGTGCCACCAGCAGAGATGGGGCTAGCGAGAATACGCAGTATTTT.

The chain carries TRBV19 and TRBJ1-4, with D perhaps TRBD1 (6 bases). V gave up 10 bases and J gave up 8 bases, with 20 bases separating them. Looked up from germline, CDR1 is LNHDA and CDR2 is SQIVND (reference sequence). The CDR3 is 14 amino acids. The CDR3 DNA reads TGTGCCACCCAGGCAGGACAGCCGTTCGAAAAACTGTTTTTT. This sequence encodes CATQAGQPFEKLFF.

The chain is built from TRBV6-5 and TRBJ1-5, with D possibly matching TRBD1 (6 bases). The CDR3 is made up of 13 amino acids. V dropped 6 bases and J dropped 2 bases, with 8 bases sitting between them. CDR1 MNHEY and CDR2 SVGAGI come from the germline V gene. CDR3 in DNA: TGTGCCAGCAGACAGGGTCGCAATCAGCCCCAGCATTTT. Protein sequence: CASRQGRNQPQHF.